These 23 T cell receptor beta chains originate from one sample sequenced in a study of cytomegalovirus exposure and HLA in healthy donors. The PCR was carried out with 60 Vbeta primers and 13 Jbeta primers. Only in-frame clones appear in the TCRdb table, and some are missing; sequencing was by immunoSEQ multiplex PCR. The data contain about 160,000 clones, 68% of them singletons. Sequencing used PBMCs. These receptors were taken from a man aged 45-65 years in good health and CMV-seronegative.

The V and J genes are TRBV10-2 and TRBJ1-1; weak D call: TRBD1 (5 bases). The V gene's germline CDR1 is WSHSY and CDR2 SAAADI. The CDR3 has 14 amino acids. Trimming pared 1 base from V and 7 bases from J, leaving 13 bases between. The CDR3 region has the DNA TGCGCCAGCAGTGAGTTGTGGGGGGAGGTTGAAGCTTTCTTT. Protein sequence: CASSELWGEVEAFF.

The rearrangement uses TRBV5-4 and TRBJ2-2, with 15 bases that match TRBD2. Trimming took 3 bases from V and 6 from J; bases not matched to a gene: 3. Germline assignment: CDR1 SGHNT and CDR2 YYREEE (reference sequence). This CDR3 is built from 16 residues. The CDR3 region is CASSSGLAGGAGELFF. CDR3 DNA: TGTGCCAGCAGCTCTGGACTAGCGGGGGGGGCCGGGGAGCTGTTTTTT.

This clone was observed a handful of times. The chain employs TRBV9 and TRBJ1-3; 12 nucleotides line up with TRBD1. The CDR3 covers 15 residues. Germline values: CDR1 SGDLS, CDR2 YYNGEE. V trimming: 3 bases; J trimming: 4 bases; junction bases outside the gene matches: 2. The CDR3 bases are TGTGCCAGCAGCGCGGGGACAGGGGGCGGAAACACCATATATTTT. The encoded protein is CASSAGTGGGNTIYF.

This chain links TRBV19 with TRBJ2-1; 9 bases are a match to TRBD1. J lost 7 bases, V lost 5 bases, and 9 bases had no gene match. Germline V lookup: CDR1 LNHDA, CDR2 SQIVND (reference sequence). This CDR3 region has 15 residues. The CDR3 coding sequence is TGTGCCAGTAGTCCGGGGACAGGGTGGAGGAATGAGCAGTTCTTC. Translation: CASSPGTGWRNEQFF.

A few counts support this clone. The V and J genes are TRBV5-1 and TRBJ2-1; 11 nucleotides line up with TRBD1. Germline trimming cut 0 bases from V and 9 bases from J; bases unmatched to any gene: 2. The CDR3 runs 14 residues. Germline CDR1 and CDR2: SGHRS and YFSETQ. The CDR3 protein is CASSLGTGGVEQFF. In nucleotides, the CDR3 is TGCGCCAGCAGCTTGGGGACAGGGGGCGTTGAGCAGTTCTTC. The entire variable domain, with the rest obtained from reference TRBV5-1 and TRBJ2-1, is as follows: KAGVTQTPRYLIKTRGQQVTLSCSPISGHRSVSWYQQTPGQGLQFLFEYFSETQRNKGNFPGRFSGRQFSNSRSEMNVSTLELGDSALYLCASSLGTGGVEQFFGPGTRLTVL.

This clone was observed a few times. This sequence joins TRBV19 and TRBJ2-5; TRBD2 agrees at 10 bases. The V gene's germline CDR1 is LNHDA and CDR2 SQIVND (reference sequence). This CDR3 contains 15 residues. After removal of 4 bases from V and 7 bases from J, the junction contained 9 bases not matched to a gene. This CDR3 is CASSSLAGAKGTQYF. In DNA form, the CDR3 reads TGTGCCAGTAGTAGTCTAGCGGGGGCTAAAGGGACCCAGTACTTC.

The V gene is TRBV9, the J gene TRBJ2-2; the match to TRBD2 covers 8 bases. J gave up 7 bases and V 0 bases, and 5 bases lay outside the gene matches. The CDR3 runs to 15 residues. Germline V gene data show CDR1 as SGDLS and CDR2 as YYNGEE. CDR3 sequence: CASSVDTSGGGELFF. DNA of the CDR3: TGTGCCAGCAGCGTAGACACTAGCGGTGGCGGGGAGCTGTTTTTT.

The V and J genes are TRBV5-1 and TRBJ1-2, with D maybe TRBD1 (5 bases). V dropped 2 bases and J dropped 8 bases, with 19 bases sitting between them. Per the germline V gene, CDR1 is SGHRS and CDR2 is YFSETQ. The CDR3 contains 15 residues. Written as DNA, the CDR3 is TGCGCCAGCAGCTTTGGCGGGGGTGAAGCATGGGGCTACACCTTC. Translating gives CASSFGGGEAWGYTF.

This clone has just a few counts. The chain joins TRBV28 to TRBJ2-7; 8 bases map to TRBD2. V lost 2 bases and J lost 4; bases outside the gene matches: 4. CDR3 length: 14 residues. Looked up from germline, CDR1 is MDHEN and CDR2 is SYDVKM. The CDR3 nucleotides are TGTGCCAGCAGTTTAACCGGGGGGGAGTACGAGCAGTACTTC. It is translated as CASSLTGGEYEQYF.

The chain links TRBV6-1 to TRBJ2-7; perhaps TRBD1 as D (5 bases). V lost 9 bases to trimming and J lost 3 bases, with 15 bases between them. CDR3 length: 13 residues. Germline CDR1 is MNHNS and CDR2 is SASEGT. In DNA form, the CDR3 reads TGTGCCAGTAGGGGTGACGGACGCTACGAGCAGTACTTC. Protein product: CASRGDGRYEQYF.

This chain uses TRBV11-3 with TRBJ2-2; 7 bases are a match to TRBD1. V lost 2 bases and J lost 2; bases outside the gene matches: 8. The CDR3 is made up of 17 amino acids. Germline assignment: CDR1 SGHNT and CDR2 YENEEA. The CDR3 reads CASSLNGDRKNTGELFF. For the CDR3, the DNA is TGTGCCAGCAGCTTAAATGGGGACAGAAAAAACACCGGGGAGCTGTTTTTT.

This clone occurred a few times. The sample contains more than one DNA sequence encoding this CDR3. The rearrangement joins TRBV7-9 to TRBJ2-3; D remains unclear. The CDR3 contains 12 residues. The V gene's germline CDR1 is SEHNR and CDR2 FQNEAQ (reference sequence). V gave up 5 bases and J gave up 5 bases, with 8 bases separating them. The CDR3 is CASSPRLDTQYF. CDR3 sequence (DNA): TGTGCCAGCAGCCCCCGACTAGATACGCAGTATTTT. Full variable domain (rest looked up from reference TRBV7-9 and TRBJ2-3): DTGVSQNPRHKITKRGQNVTFRCDPISEHNRLYWYRQTLGQGPEFLTYFQNEAQLEKSRLLSDRFSAERPKGSFSTLEIQRTEQGDSAMYLCASSPRLDTQYFGPGTRLTVL.

This clone was recorded once. This chain links TRBV18 with TRBJ2-5, with 13 positions matching TRBD2. V lost 3 bases and J lost 3; bases outside the gene matches: 10. Germline-derived CDR1 and CDR2 are KGHSH and LQKENI. The length of the CDR3 is 18 residues. Here the CDR3 reads CASSPQRLAGGKKETQYF. In DNA, the CDR3 is TGTGCCAGCTCACCTCAACGACTAGCGGGGGGAAAGAAAGAGACCCAGTACTTC.

The chain uses TRBV27 and TRBJ2-2; D remains ambiguous. Germline V CDR1 and CDR2: MNHEY, SMNVEV (reference sequence). CDR3 length: 12 amino acids. V was pared by 5 bases and J by 4 bases, with 5 bases between. In DNA form, the CDR3 reads TGTGCCAGCAGTCTCTCCACCGGGGAGCTGTTTTTT. Protein sequence: CASSLSTGELFF.

The rearrangement links TRBV18 to TRBJ2-5, with 10 bases that match TRBD1. Trimming at V came to 3 bases and at J to 5 bases, leaving 12 bases not matched to a gene. Germline V gene data show CDR1 as KGHSH and CDR2 as LQKENI. CDR3 length equals 17 residues. CDR3 nucleotide sequence: TGTGCCAGCTCACCTCGAATTAGACAGGGGGCCGTGGAGACCCAGTACTTC. Protein product: CASSPRIRQGAVETQYF.

The chain employs TRBV5-5 and TRBJ1-1; perhaps TRBD1 as D (6 bases). The CDR3 spans 15 residues. Germline V gene data show CDR1 as SGHKS and CDR2 as YYEKEE (reference sequence). Trimming took off 0 bases at V and 3 bases at J, with 12 bases between the two ends. The CDR3 sequence is CASSLGGGTYTEAFF. The CDR3 nucleotides read TGTGCCAGCAGCTTGGGAGGGGGTACTTACACTGAAGCTTTCTTT.

The chain recombines TRBV5-1 with TRBJ2-3; D call uncertain. V lost 0 bases, J lost 1 base, and 9 bases lay in between. CDR3 length: 15 amino acids. The germline CDR1 and CDR2 sequences are SGHRS and YFSETQ. CDR3 nucleotides: TGCGCCAGCAGCTTGGAACGGGTGGGCACAGATACGCAGTATTTT. Translating gives CASSLERVGTDTQYF. Full variable domain (outside the CDR3, taken from reference TRBV5-1 and TRBJ2-3): KAGVTQTPRYLIKTRGQQVTLSCSPISGHRSVSWYQQTPGQGLQFLFEYFSETQRNKGNFPGRFSGRQFSNSRSEMNVSTLELGDSALYLCASSLERVGTDTQYFGPGTRLTVL.

This rearrangement joins TRBV7-9 to TRBJ1-1; 8 bases line up with TRBD1. The CDR3 sequence is 15 residues long. Losses at the gene ends were 3 bases for V and 4 bases for J; bases not matched to a gene: 7. Germline values: CDR1 SEHNR, CDR2 FQNEAQ (reference sequence). CDR3 loop: CASSFQGAKGTEAFF. The DNA for the CDR3 is TGTGCCAGCAGCTTCCAGGGGGCGAAGGGCACTGAAGCTTTCTTT.

This clone was counted between two and nine times. The genes are TRBV6-5 and TRBJ1-2; weak D call: TRBD1 (6 bases). The V gene lost 5 bases and the J gene lost 3 bases, with 10 bases spanning the gap. The CDR3 loop spans 13 amino acids. Germline CDR1 MNHEY, CDR2 SVGAGI. CDR3 sequence: CASSVRQDYGYTF. The CDR3 nucleotides are TGTGCCAGCAGTGTTCGACAGGACTATGGCTACACCTTC.

This clone was detected only once. This chain uses TRBV5-1 with TRBJ1-2, with TRBD1 matching 8 bases. There are 14 residues in the CDR3. J lost 8 bases, V lost 3 bases, and 9 bases had no gene match. Germline CDR1 is SGHRS and CDR2 is YFSETQ. The chain's CDR3 is CASSSNTGGGGYTF. The CDR3 DNA sequence: TGCGCCAGCAGCTCCAACACAGGGGGAGGCGGCTACACCTTC.

The chain employs TRBV4-1 and TRBJ2-7; TRBD2 matches 10 bases. Germline trimming cut 1 base from V and 2 bases from J; bases unmatched to any gene: 5. CDR1 is MGHRA, CDR2 YSYEKL, per germline. This CDR3 has 16 residues. CDR3 in amino acids: CASSQGSSGGTYEQYF. DNA for the CDR3: TGCGCCAGCAGCCAAGGGAGTAGCGGGGGGACCTACGAGCAGTACTTC.

The chain combines TRBV11-2 with TRBJ2-3, with a weak D call TRBD1 (7 bases). The CDR3 is 16 residues long. Germline V gives CDR1 SGHAT, CDR2 FQNNGV. Between the trimmed V and J ends, which lost 3 bases and 6 bases, there was a span of 19 bases. CDR3 nucleotide sequence: TGTGCCAGCAGCTTTTACGGCAGGGGGGCGCAGGATACGCAGTATTTT. This gives the protein CASSFYGRGAQDTQYF.

In its sample, this clone was seen a few times. This chain uses TRBV6-5 with TRBJ2-3, with a possible D match to TRBD2 (7 bases). V was trimmed by 2 bases and J by 3 bases, leaving 12 bases between them. Germline loops: CDR1 MNHEY, CDR2 SVGAGI. The CDR3 runs to 15 residues. Written as DNA, the CDR3 is TGTGCCAGCAGTTACGGGCGGGGGCGTACAGATACGCAGTATTTT. It codes for CASSYGRGRTDTQYF.